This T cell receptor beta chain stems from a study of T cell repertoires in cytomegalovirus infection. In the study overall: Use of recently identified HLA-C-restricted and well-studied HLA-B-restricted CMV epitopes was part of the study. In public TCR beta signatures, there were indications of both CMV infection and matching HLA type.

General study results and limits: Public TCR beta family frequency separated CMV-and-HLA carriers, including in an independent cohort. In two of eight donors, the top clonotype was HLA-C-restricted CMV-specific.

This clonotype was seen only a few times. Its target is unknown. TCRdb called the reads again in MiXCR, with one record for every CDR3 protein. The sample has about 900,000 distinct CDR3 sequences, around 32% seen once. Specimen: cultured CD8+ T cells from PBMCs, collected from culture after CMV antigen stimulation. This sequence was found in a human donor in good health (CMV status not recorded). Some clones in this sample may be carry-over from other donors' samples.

The CDR3 DNA follows: TGTGCCAGTCCTAGCAGGCAGGGGACCCCCTACGAGCAGTACGTC. Translating gives CASPSRQGTPYEQYV. The chain joins TRBV6-4 to TRBJ2-7; TRBD1 is a possible D gene (6 bases). V dropped 9 bases and J dropped 2 bases, with 20 bases sitting between them. CDR1 is MRHNA and CDR2 is SNTAGT in the germline V gene. The CDR3 sequence is 15 residues long.